These 5 T cell receptor beta chains were all obtained from the same sample, sequenced in a study of T cell responses to AZD1222 COVID-19 vaccine. Only in-frame clones appear in the TCRdb table, and some are missing; sequencing was by immunoSEQ multiplex PCR. The table lists about 140,000 clones, about 93% of them singletons. The sequenced sample was peripheral blood, obtained on day 0 of AZD1222 vaccination. The source is an adult in good health.

There are a few counts of this clone. The chain couples TRBV6-5 to TRBJ1-1, with 8 bases fitting TRBD1. V gave up 7 bases and J gave up 8 bases; unmatched junction bases: 6. The CDR3 runs 12 residues. Germline V gene sequence: CDR1 MNHEY, CDR2 SVGAGI. The CDR3 here is CASTAPGGEAFF. CDR3 nucleotides: TGTGCCAGCACCGCTCCAGGGGGCGAAGCTTTCTTT.

The chain carries TRBV27 and TRBJ2-7; D ambiguous. This CDR3 is 17 amino acids long. The germline V gene has CDR1 MNHEY and CDR2 SMNVEV (reference sequence). Between the trimmed V and J ends, which lost 4 bases and 0 bases, there was a span of 19 bases. The DNA for the CDR3 is TGTGCCAGCAGTTATATTCGTGGGGTTAAAGGCTCCTACGAGCAGTACTTC. Translating it yields CASSYIRGVKGSYEQYF.

This chain joins TRBV19 and TRBJ1-1; D is ambiguous. This CDR3 contains 12 residues. Germline lookup yields CDR1 LNHDA and CDR2 SQIVND (reference sequence). Between the trimmed V and J ends, which lost 5 bases and 2 bases, there was a span of 6 bases. The chain's CDR3 is CASSAVNTEAFF. The CDR3 DNA reads as TGTGCCAGTAGTGCAGTAAACACTGAAGCTTTCTTT. Drawing the rest from reference TRBV19 and TRBJ1-1, the complete variable domain is DGGITQSPKYLFRKEGQNVTLSCEQNLNHDAMYWYRQDPGQGLRLIYYSQIVNDFQKGDIAEGYSVSREKKESFPLTVTSAQKNPTAFYLCASSAVNTEAFFGQGTRLTVV.

The V gene is TRBV6-5, the J gene TRBJ1-6; D not resolved. Germline CDR1 and CDR2: MNHEY and SVGAGI. The ends were cut back, 4 bases at V and 9 bases at J, with 10 bases in the middle. The CDR3 has 13 amino acids. The CDR3 here is CASSSRLGSPLHF. CDR3 sequence (DNA): TGTGCCAGCAGTTCCAGGCTTGGTTCACCCCTCCACTTT.

The chain joins TRBV5-6 to TRBJ2-3; 11 bases match TRBD2. J gave up 6 bases and V 3 bases, and 3 bases lay outside the gene matches. CDR1 is SGHDT, CDR2 YYEEEE, per germline. This CDR3 region has 14 residues. As DNA, the CDR3 is TGTGCCAGCAGCTATAGACTAGCGGGGGATACGCAGTATTTT. This translates into CASSYRLAGDTQYF.